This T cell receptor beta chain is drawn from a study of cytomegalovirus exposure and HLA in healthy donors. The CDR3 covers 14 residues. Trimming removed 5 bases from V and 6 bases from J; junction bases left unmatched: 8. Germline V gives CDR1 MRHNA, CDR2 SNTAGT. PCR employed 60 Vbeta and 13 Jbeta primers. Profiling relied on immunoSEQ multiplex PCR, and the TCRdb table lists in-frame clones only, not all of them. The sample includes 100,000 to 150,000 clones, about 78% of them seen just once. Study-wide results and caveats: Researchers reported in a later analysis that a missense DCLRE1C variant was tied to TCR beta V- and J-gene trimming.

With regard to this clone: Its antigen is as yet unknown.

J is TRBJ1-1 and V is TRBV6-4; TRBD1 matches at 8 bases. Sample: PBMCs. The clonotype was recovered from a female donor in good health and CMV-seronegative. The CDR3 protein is CASSTDRVQAEAFF. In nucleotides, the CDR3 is TGTGCCAGCAGTACGGACAGGGTCCAGGCTGAAGCTTTCTTT.